This TCR beta chain was captured by sequencing in a study of cytomegalovirus exposure and HLA in healthy donors. Healthy bone marrow donors formed the donor group. This PCR relied on a set of 60 Vbeta primers and 13 Jbeta primers. Sequencing used immunoSEQ multiplex PCR; TCRdb keeps in-frame clones, though not all of them. The listing contains around 100,000 clones. As regards this clone: Its antigen is undetermined.

CDR3 length: 13 residues. V was clipped by 5 bases and J by 6 bases, with 11 bases between them. The germline V gene encodes CDR1 SGHNT and CDR2 YENEEA. Study outcomes and limitations: Among the most significant clusters, several appeared linked to common viral pathogens in a later analysis.

The sequence was obtained from a middle-aged man in good health and CMV-seronegative. The chain recombines TRBV11-3 with TRBJ2-4; weak D call: TRBD2 (5 bases). The specimen was PBMCs. The CDR3 DNA reads TGTGCCAGCAGCCCTGATCGGGGAAACATTCAGTACTTC. This gives the protein CASSPDRGNIQYF.